This T cell receptor (beta chain) is drawn from a study of beta chain features in type 1 diabetes. Overall study: Healthy donors, compared against patients, showed similar age, gender and cell yields. General observations from the study: There was a moderate but significant shortening of TCRB CDR3s in all four CD4+ subsets of Type 1 diabetes patients. The study found that naive, central memory and Treg TCRB repertoires appeared more similar in patients than in healthy donors.

Every isolated RNA sample was fully reverse transcribed, so sequencing captured expressed TCRB transcripts. Read counts averaged around 3.6 million for samples of naive, central memory and regulatory T cells. Using immunoSEQ multiplex PCR, the repertoire was profiled, and TCRdb retains in-frame clones only, with some absent. The sample includes about 650,000 clones, over 10% seen only once; the top ten take around 0.12%. There are a few counts of this clone. Its target is not known. With 2 bases removed from V and 0 bases from J, the gap between germline ends came to 11 bases. Germline CDR1 SQVTM, CDR2 ANQGSEA. This CDR3 contains 14 residues.

The receptor's source is a man in his thirties or forties with type 1 diabetes. Sequenced material: naive CD4+ T cells from blood. The genes are TRBV29-1 and TRBJ2-7; a weak D match, TRBD1 (5 bases). CDR3 in amino acids: CSVELGQSSYEQYF. The DNA for the CDR3 is TGCAGCGTTGAACTCGGACAAAGCTCCTACGAGCAGTACTTC.